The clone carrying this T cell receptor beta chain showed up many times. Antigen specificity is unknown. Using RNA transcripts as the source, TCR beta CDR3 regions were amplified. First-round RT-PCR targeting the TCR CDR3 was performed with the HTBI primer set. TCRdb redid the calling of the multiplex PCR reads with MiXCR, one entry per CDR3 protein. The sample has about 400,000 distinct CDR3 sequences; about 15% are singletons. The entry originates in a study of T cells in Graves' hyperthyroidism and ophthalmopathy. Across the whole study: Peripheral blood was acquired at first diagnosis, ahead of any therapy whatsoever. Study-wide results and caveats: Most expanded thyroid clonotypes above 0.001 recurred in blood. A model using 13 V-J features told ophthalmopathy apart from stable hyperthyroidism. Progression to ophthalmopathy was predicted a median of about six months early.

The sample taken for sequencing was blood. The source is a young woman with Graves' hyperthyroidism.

CDR3 region: CSASVAGGPYEQYF. The DNA of the CDR3 is TGCAGTGCCTCGGTAGCGGGGGGCCCCTACGAGCAGTACTTC. This chain connects TRBV20-1 to TRBJ2-7; 10 bases are a match to TRBD2. The CDR3 has 14 amino acids. Germline lookup yields CDR1 DFQATT and CDR2 SNEGSKA (reference sequence). Trimming at V came to 6 bases and at J to 2 bases, leaving 7 bases not matched to a gene.